A selection of T cell receptor beta chains follows, all from one sample in a study of cytomegalovirus exposure and HLA in healthy donors. Assay: immunoSEQ multiplex PCR; the TCRdb copy retains only in-frame clones and omits some. The sample shows some 160,000 clones, about 85% of them seen only once. The sample taken for sequencing was PBMCs. These receptors originate from a man aged 25-45 years in good health and CMV-seropositive. Each CDR3 is given with its conserved first and last residue. Each record gives: J gene, clone size, V gene, D gene, CDR3 protein, CDR3 DNA. D genes are given only for firm matches. Clone size, where shown, is once, few, many, or a class for clones that have expanded.

TRBJ2-7 NA TRBV7-2 TRBD2 CASSLVGGTSSYEQYF TGTGCCAGCAGCTTAGTGGGGGGGACGAGCTCCTACGAGCAGTACTTC
TRBJ2-2 NA TRBV30 NA CAWSGATGELFF TGTGCCTGGAGTGGGGCAACCGGGGAGCTGTTTTTT
TRBJ2-1 NA TRBV28 TRBD1 CASLAGQGTYNEQFF TGTGCCAGCCTTGCGGGACAGGGGACCTACAATGAGCAGTTCTTC
TRBJ1-1 NA TRBV7-8 NA CASSLPGGNTEAFF TGTGCCAGCAGCTTACCGGGGGGTAACACTGAAGCTTTCTTT
TRBJ1-1 NA TRBV19 NA CASSINFEAFF TGTGCCAGTAGTATTAATTTTGAAGCTTTCTTT
TRBJ1-3 NA TRBV4-3 TRBD1 CASSLGTGETGNTIYF TGCGCCAGCAGCCTTGGGACAGGGGAGACTGGAAACACCATATATTTT
TRBJ2-7 NA TRBV5-1 TRBD2 CASSSRGGEQYF TGCGCCAGCAGCTCCCGGGGGGGCGAGCAGTACTTC
TRBJ1-2 few TRBV5-6 TRBD1 CASSPSLTGDYGYTF TGTGCCAGCAGCCCCTCCCTGACAGGGGACTATGGCTACACCTTC
TRBJ2-1 NA TRBV19 TRBD2 CASSRGLAFPTYNEQFF TGTGCCAGTAGTAGGGGACTAGCGTTCCCTACCTACAATGAGCAGTTCTTC
TRBJ1-1 NA TRBV7-2 TRBD1 CASSFSGGGGAFF TGTGCCAGCAGCTTTTCAGGGGGCGGGGGAGCTTTCTTT
TRBJ1-2 NA TRBV4-1 NA CASSQDPRPGNYGYTF TGCGCCAGCAGCCAAGACCCCCGGCCGGGAAACTATGGCTACACCTTC
TRBJ2-1 NA TRBV15 TRBD1 CATSRVPGQEYNEQFF TGTGCCACCAGCAGAGTACCGGGACAGGAGTACAATGAGCAGTTCTTC
TRBJ2-2 once TRBV19 TRBD1 CASSSQGVGNTGELFF TGTGCCAGTAGTAGTCAGGGGGTTGGGAACACCGGGGAGCTGTTTTTT
TRBJ2-5 NA TRBV18 NA CASSPGEETQYF TGTGCCAGCTCACCAGGAGAAGAGACCCAGTACTTC
TRBJ1-3 NA TRBV18 TRBD1 CASSPSGTGTGNTIYF TGTGCCAGCTCACCATCCGGGACAGGGACTGGAAACACCATATATTTT
TRBJ1-6 once TRBV7-9 NA CASSLETSNSPLHF TGTGCCAGCAGCTTAGAAACATCTAATTCACCCCTCCACTTT
TRBJ1-5 few TRBV4-3 NA CASSQEVGDQPQHF TGCGCCAGCAGCCAAGAGGTCGGTGATCAGCCCCAGCATTTT
TRBJ2-1 NA TRBV5-4 TRBD2 CASSLDGVAGGYNEQFF TGTGCCAGCAGCTTGGATGGGGTAGCGGGTGGTTACAATGAGCAGTTCTTC
TRBJ1-3 NA TRBV13 TRBD1 CASSWTGWESSGNTIYF TGTGCCAGCAGCTGGACAGGGTGGGAGAGCTCTGGAAACACCATATATTTT
TRBJ1-2 NA TRBV4-1 NA CASSQDGGFYGYTF TGCGCCAGCAGCCAAGATGGCGGGTTCTATGGCTACACCTTC
TRBJ1-4 NA TRBV18 NA CASSPLRVQQANEKLFF TGTGCCAGCTCACCACTCCGGGTCCAACAGGCTAATGAAAAACTGTTTTTT
TRBJ2-7 NA TRBV6-6 NA CASSYSLTGPYEQYF TGTGCCAGCAGTTACAGCCTGACAGGACCCTACGAGCAGTACTTC
TRBJ2-5 NA TRBV5-4 TRBD2 CASSSRSGTQETQYF TGTGCCAGCAGCTCCCGTAGCGGGACCCAAGAGACCCAGTACTTC
TRBJ2-3 NA TRBV7-9 NA CASSLTGTDTQYF TGTGCCAGCAGCTTAACAGGGACAGATACGCAGTATTTT
TRBJ1-4 NA TRBV19 NA CASSIVLAEKLFF TGTGCCAGTAGTATAGTCCTGGCTGAAAAACTGTTTTTT
TRBJ1-2 NA TRBV29-1 NA CSVVSFYGYTF TGCAGCGTTGTGAGCTTCTATGGCTACACCTTC
TRBJ2-3 NA TRBV14 TRBD2 CASSRMPGLAGVGITDTQYF TGTGCCAGCAGCCGTATGCCGGGACTAGCGGGAGTGGGAATTACAGATACGCAGTATTTT
TRBJ1-1 once TRBV9 NA CASSANKRGREDEAFF TGTGCCAGCAGCGCGAACAAAAGGGGAAGGGAGGATGAAGCTTTCTTT
TRBJ1-2 NA TRBV18 TRBD1 CASSPGDSIPYGYTF TGTGCCAGCTCACCGGGGGACAGCATACCCTATGGCTACACCTTC
TRBJ2-5 NA TRBV7-6 NA CASSLVGLAKETQYF TGTGCCAGCAGCTTAGTCGGTCTAGCGAAAGAGACCCAGTACTTC
TRBJ1-1 once TRBV7-2 TRBD1 CASSSDGTGRTEAFF TGTGCCAGCAGCTCCGATGGGACAGGGCGAACTGAAGCTTTCTTT
TRBJ1-1 NA TRBV4-1 NA CASSQAPGTAHMNTEAFF TGCGCCAGCAGCCAAGCTCCCGGGACTGCACACATGAACACTGAAGCTTTCTTT
TRBJ1-1 few TRBV11-3 NA CASSLNRRNTEAFF TGTGCCAGCAGCTTAAACAGGAGGAACACTGAAGCTTTCTTT
TRBJ2-5 NA TRBV5-8 TRBD2 CASSPGASGLQETQYF TGTGCCAGCAGCCCTGGGGCTAGCGGGTTACAAGAGACCCAGTACTTC
TRBJ2-3 once TRBV7-9 NA CASSPDGGTDTQYF TGTGCCAGCAGCCCCGATGGAGGGACAGATACGCAGTATTTT
TRBJ2-7 once TRBV6-5 NA CASRKINVAQQYF TGTGCCAGCAGAAAGATAAACGTAGCGCAGCAGTACTTC
TRBJ1-2 NA TRBV29-1 NA CSVGREKNYGYTF TGCAGCGTTGGCCGAGAGAAGAACTATGGCTACACCTTC
TRBJ2-6 NA TRBV5-1 NA CASSLEGPGANVLTF TGCGCCAGCAGCTTGGAGGGGCCTGGGGCCAACGTCCTGACTTTC
TRBJ1-2 NA TRBV5-4 TRBD1 CASSPNRGVSGYTF TGTGCCAGCAGCCCTAACAGGGGAGTAAGTGGCTACACCTTC
TRBJ2-3 NA TRBV18 NA CASSPQRGSDTQYF TGTGCCAGCTCACCTCAACGGGGAAGCGATACGCAGTATTTT
TRBJ1-1 NA TRBV19 TRBD1 CASLLRQGATEAFF TGTGCCAGCCTCCTTAGACAGGGGGCCACTGAAGCTTTCTTT